This T cell receptor beta chain was retrieved from a study of a mutant IDH1 vaccine in newly diagnosed glioma (dated by TCRdb to about 2021). For context, the study as a whole: Vaccination was initiated 4-6 weeks after radiotherapy alone, or concurrently with temozolomide cycles in the chemotherapy-containing groups. Of the roughly 33 treated patients, about 62% were male and approximately 38% were female, and a mean age of roughly 40 years was recorded. Prior to enrollment, patients had been given standard therapy consisting of radiotherapy alone, temozolomide alone, or radiochemotherapy with temozolomide, with the combination given to most patients. The week-35 safety follow-up was designated visit V12, and the week-47 end of study was designated visit V13. For exploratory analyses, longitudinal TCRB deep sequencing was carried out in about two dozen treated patients wherever samples were available. Six visits were used for peripheral blood collection: V03 (baseline), V05, V07, V10, V12 and V13. General findings and caveats noted by the study authors: Availability determined which PBMC samples were chosen for TCRB deep sequencing. No apparent relationship was observed between pseudoprogression and alterations in the top peripheral T cell clonotypes detected by TCRB sequencing. Across multiple MHC alleles, vaccine-induced immune responses were seen in more than 90% of patients. The authors stated that sample limitations prevented analyses of patient blood samples from being reproduced.

The sample's time point label, in plain terms: week 47, end of study. A 20-mer mutant IDH1 peptide at 300 micrograms in Montanide made up each vaccine dose, which was injected subcutaneously together with topical imiquimod. Across visits V03 through V10, patients got a total of eight vaccinations, given in weeks 1, 3, 5, 7, 11, 15, 19 and 23. The donors had newly diagnosed IDH1-mutant astrocytomas of WHO grade 3 or 4 that showed loss of nuclear ATRX. The samples were drawn from NOA16, a multicentre, single-arm, open-label phase I trial in Germany that tested a mutant IDH1 peptide vaccine in humans for the first time. Genomic DNA for TCRB sequencing was isolated from EDTA blood with the DNeasy Blood and Tissue Kit. Regarding this clone: This receptor's antigen is unknown. Base-call qualities are not available, and no considerably larger clone is one nucleotide away.

The V end loses 0 bases and the J end loses 5 bases, and a stretch of 11 bases separates them. Looking up the germline V gene yields CDR1 ENHRY and CDR2 SYGVKD. The CDR3 spans 14 residues, from the cysteine through the phenylalanine. Of the read, only the CDR3 DNA is kept; its 42 bases are in frame from base 1. The library relied on the immunoSEQ multiplex PCR assay. The hsTCRB Kit was used according to the manufacturer's protocol to amplify rearranged TCR beta chain sequences. Sequencing of TCRB libraries was carried out on an Illumina MiSeq. Turning to the authors' computational methods: The proprietary platform of the kit vendor was used for demultiplexing, trimming and gene mapping. TCRdb holds this immuneACCESS table with in-frame rearrangements only. Some clones are missing; in checked studies, unresolved V genes explain under half, and the rest has no known cause. The V and J calls and clone size were taken over from that table, and D and trimming were inferred from the DNA. This sample has about 83,000 clones in its table, and approximately 80% of those were observed once. The top ten hold around 5% of the sample.

This clonotype was obtained from a man aged 40-49 years with glioma. The sequences come from PBMCs, collected from a glioma patient whose treatment included an IDH1 peptide vaccine. Here the chain combines TRBV10-3 and TRBJ2-7; the D gene is perhaps TRBD2, from 5 matching bases. The nucleotide sequence reads TGTGCCATCAGTGAGTCGATGGACTTCCACGAGCAGTACTTC. It translates to CAISESMDFHEQYF.